This TCR beta chain is drawn from a study of blood T cell repertoires in COVID-19. Germline-derived CDR1 and CDR2 are SGHTA and FQGNSA. This CDR3 spans 13 amino acids. V trimming: 5 bases; J trimming: 5 bases; junction bases outside the gene matches: 5. TCRdb's table, derived via immunoSEQ multiplex PCR, lists solely in-frame clones and lacks some. The sample has approximately 66,000 clones, approximately 90% seen once. This TCR was sampled from a human donor with active COVID-19. The donor label of this sample is uncertain. The specimen was peripheral blood. The V gene is TRBV7-2, the J gene TRBJ2-5; TRBD1 aligns across 7 bases. The CDR3: CASSAGTEETQYF. As DNA, the CDR3 is TGTGCCAGCAGCGCCGGGACAGAGGAGACCCAGTACTTC.